The next 11 T cell receptor beta chains were all read from a single sample in a study of blood T cells in healthy people across ages. A second PCR, run for roughly 7 to 12 cycles, used a sample-barcoded 5' primer plus a J-beta primer mix. MiXCR, run by TCRdb on the 5' RACE reads, gives a single entry per CDR3 protein. The sample records roughly 1.5 million distinct CDR3 sequences, approximately 39% being singletons. Sequencing was performed on blood. These receptors all stem from a woman in her late teens or twenties in good health.

In regard to this clonotype: Given a much more abundant clone one base away, this may be a read error. The J gene is TRBJ2-1, the V gene TRBV29-1; 10 nucleotides agree with TRBD1. This CDR3 has 15 residues. V shed 3 bases and J 4 bases; nucleotides not matched to a gene: 6. Germline V gives CDR1 SQVTM, CDR2 ANQGSEA. The CDR3 DNA reads TGCAGCGTTGAGGTAAGGGACAGGGGTTACAATGAGCAGTTCTTC. It is translated as CSVEVRDRGYNEQFF.

This chain uses TRBV20-1 with TRBJ1-1, with 7 bases aligning to TRBD1. The CDR3 totals 15 residues. The germline CDR1 and CDR2 sequences are DFQATT and SNEGSKA (reference sequence). The V and J ends lost 3 bases and 5 bases, in that order; junction bases with no gene match: 12. The CDR3 DNA follows: TGCAGTGCTAGGAGGGACAGTACGGGGGTAACTGAAGCTTTCTTT. This codes for CSARRDSTGVTEAFF.

This chain uses TRBV29-1 with TRBJ2-4; maybe TRBD2 (6 bases). CDR1 is SQVTM, CDR2 ANQGSEA, per germline. The CDR3 covers 13 residues. Between the trimmed V and J ends, which lost 7 bases and 8 bases, there was a span of 18 bases. The CDR3 protein is CSARRGGTDIQYF. For the CDR3, the DNA is TGCAGCGCCAGGCGGGGAGGCACAGACATTCAGTACTTC.

The rearrangement uses TRBV7-9 and TRBJ1-4, with 8 bases that match TRBD1. The V and J ends lost 5 bases and 4 bases, in that order; junction bases with no gene match: 6. CDR1 is SEHNR, CDR2 FQNEAQ, per germline (reference sequence). This CDR3 contains 15 residues. The CDR3 sequence: CASSVQGGDNEKLFF. The DNA of the CDR3 is TGTGCCAGCAGCGTACAGGGGGGCGATAATGAAAAACTGTTTTTT.

This clonotype turned up a few times. The chain couples TRBV7-2 to TRBJ2-7, with TRBD2 matching over 8 bases. CDR1 is SGHTA, CDR2 FQGNSA, per germline. The CDR3 has 16 residues. J was trimmed by 0 bases and V by 5 bases; bases with no gene match: 9. The CDR3 nucleotides are TGTGCCAGCAGCACCGACCCAACTAGCGGCTCCTACGAGCAGTACTTC. Translation: CASSTDPTSGSYEQYF.

The chain joins TRBV3-1 to TRBJ2-5, with D possibly matching TRBD1 (5 bases). The tail of the sequence fits TRBJ2-7 better, so the J call may be wrong. CDR1 is LGHDT and CDR2 is YNNKEL in the germline V gene (reference sequence). CDR3 length: 17 residues. The CDR3 loop is CASSQTPARDVSNEQYF. DNA for the CDR3: TGTGCCAGCAGCCAAACCCCCGCCAGGGATGTAAGTAACGAGCAGTACTTC.

This clonotype was recorded a few times. This chain uses TRBV2 with TRBJ2-1; tentative D call: TRBD2 (6 bases). Germline V CDR1 and CDR2: SNHLY, FYNNEI. The CDR3 spans 15 residues. The ends were cut back, 6 bases at V and 5 bases at J, with 17 bases in the middle. This CDR3 is CASRPRGTPNNEQFF. As DNA, the CDR3 is TGTGCCAGCAGGCCACGCGGGACGCCGAACAATGAGCAGTTCTTC. Drawing the rest from reference TRBV2 and TRBJ2-1, the complete variable domain is EPEVTQTPSHQVTQMGQEVILRCVPISNHLYFYWYRQILGQKVEFLVSFYNNEISEKSEIFDDQFSVERPDGSNFTLKIRSTKLEDSAMYFCASRPRGTPNNEQFFGPGTRLTVL.

This clonotype was picked up a small number of times. The rearrangement uses TRBV19 and TRBJ2-1, with a tentative D call TRBD1 (6 bases). This CDR3 has 15 amino acids. V dropped 6 bases and J dropped 10 bases, with 22 bases sitting between them. Germline assignment: CDR1 LNHDA and CDR2 SQIVND (reference sequence). CDR3 sequence: CASSGFRDIVREQFF. CDR3 in DNA: TGTGCCAGTAGCGGGTTCCGGGACATCGTTCGGGAGCAGTTCTTC.

The sample holds many counts of this clonotype. V is TRBV6-4 and J is TRBJ2-3; D perhaps matches TRBD1 (6 bases). Trimming took off 5 bases at V and 5 bases at J, with 17 bases between the two ends. Germline values: CDR1 MRHNA, CDR2 SNTAGT. CDR3 length equals 15 residues. The DNA for the CDR3 is TGTGCCAGCAGTTCTTCCAGAGGGGGTGGAGATACGCAGTATTTT. It specifies CASSSSRGGGDTQYF.

This clonotype was observed a few times. V is TRBV7-2 and J is TRBJ2-7; no definite D call. Judging by the DNA end, TRBJ2-5 fits better; the J call may be wrong. The CDR3 spans 14 residues. Germline lookup yields CDR1 SGHTA and CDR2 FQGNSA. CDR3 bases: TGTGCCAGCAGCTTAGGATCCCGAGCGGAGACCCAGTACTTC. Amino acid sequence: CASSLGSRAETQYF.

This clonotype was counted a few times. The rearrangement links TRBV6-2 or TRBV6-3 to TRBJ2-3; the match to TRBD2 covers 14 bases. Germline CDR1 is MNHEY and CDR2 is SVGEGT. The CDR3 consists of 18 residues. V lost 2 bases to trimming and J lost 8 bases; unmatched junction nucleotides: 12. CDR3 region: CASSYGGTSGGLQGTQYF. The CDR3 DNA reads TGTGCCAGCAGTTACGGGGGGACTAGCGGGGGCCTCCAGGGTACGCAGTATTTT.